A selection of T cell receptor beta chains follows, all from one sample in a study of T-cell reconstitution after alpha-beta-depleted transplantation in children. One entry per CDR3 protein results from TCRdb running MiXCR on the PCR reads. This table has approximately 50,000 distinct CDR3 sequences, 52% appearing once. The material was peripheral blood, obtained before TCRalphabeta/CD19-depleted stem cell transplant. These receptors all come from a boy under three years old with SCID, due to receive a stem cell transplant. The CDR3 runs from the conserved cysteine through the conserved F or W. D genes are given only for firm matches. Some rows mark clone size as missing; the rest say once, few, many or name a class of expanded clone.

CASSPSGTSTTDTQYF,TGCGCCAGCAGCCCATCCGGGACTAGTACCACAGATACGCAGTATTTT,TRBJ2-3,TRBD2,TRBV5-1,NA
CASSVGIGDIQYF,TGTGCCAGCAGCGTCGGTATCGGGGACATTCAGTACTTC,TRBJ2-4,NA,TRBV9,NA
CASASDGAYEQYF,TGCGCCAGCGCATCGGACGGCGCCTACGAGCAGTACTTC,TRBJ2-7,NA,TRBV5-1,few
CASSHPQRGGYNEQFF,TGCGCCAGCAGCCACCCCCAGCGGGGGGGCTACAATGAGCAGTTCTTC,TRBJ2-1,TRBD2,TRBV4-1,NA
CASSLGGLNQETQYF,TGTGCCAGCAGCTTGGGAGGATTAAACCAAGAGACCCAGTACTTC,TRBJ2-5,NA,TRBV7-6,NA
CASSPDRGRIDTQYF,TGTGCCAGCAGTCCGGACAGGGGGCGCATAGATACGCAGTATTTT,TRBJ2-3,TRBD1,TRBV6-1,NA
CASSFRQGWTYNEQFF,TGTGCCAGCAGCTTTCGACAGGGTTGGACCTACAATGAGCAGTTCTTC,TRBJ2-1,TRBD1,TRBV7-9,NA
CASSKGQAEEAFF,TGTGCCAGCAGCAAGGGACAGGCGGAGGAGGCTTTCTTT,TRBJ1-1,TRBD1,TRBV7-2,few
CASSMGGGEQFF,TGTGCCAGCAGCATGGGAGGGGGTGAGCAGTTCTTC,TRBJ2-1,NA,TRBV7-8,NA
CASSLGLAGPQETQYF,TGTGCCAGCAGTCTCGGCCTAGCGGGGCCCCAAGAGACCCAGTACTTC,TRBJ2-5,TRBD2,TRBV7-2,NA
CASSHDRIYGVDTF,TGCGCCAGCAGTCACGACAGGATCTATGGGGTTGATACCTTC,TRBJ1-2,NA,TRBV23-1,NA
CASSSGYYNEQFF,TGTGCCAGCAGCTCAGGATATTACAATGAGCAGTTCTTC,TRBJ2-1,NA,TRBV7-3,NA
CASARTGGGNQPQHF,TGTGCCAGCGCGAGGACAGGGGGAGGCAATCAGCCCCAGCATTTT,TRBJ1-5,TRBD1,TRBV6-1,few
CASSLIAGTYEQYF,TGCGCCAGCAGCTTAATAGCGGGGACCTACGAGCAGTACTTC,TRBJ2-7,TRBD2,TRBV5-1,NA
CASSQSTPGGPDTQYF,TGCGCCAGCAGCCAAAGTACGCCGGGGGGCCCAGATACGCAGTATTTT,TRBJ2-3,NA,TRBV4-3,NA
CASSRVGQANQPQHF,TGTGCCAGCAGCCGCGTGGGCCAGGCCAATCAGCCCCAGCATTTT,TRBJ1-5,NA,TRBV5-6,many
CASSLDDRGETQYF,TGTGCCAGCAGCTTGGACGACAGGGGGGAGACCCAGTACTTC,TRBJ2-5,TRBD1,TRBV5-6,NA
CASSLERGPSDTQYF,TGCGCCAGCAGCTTGGAACGGGGGCCCTCAGATACGCAGTATTTT,TRBJ2-3,NA,TRBV5-1,few